A selection of T cell receptor beta chains follows, all from one sample in a study of Tregs in tolerant kidney transplant recipients. Repertoires were generated with immunoSEQ multiplex PCR, while TCRdb's copy carries only in-frame clones and drops some. The sample lists about 110,000 clones, 85% to 90% seen once, with nearly 0.35% in the top ten. Here the sequenced sample was CD4+ T cells from blood, taken before the transplant. Receptor source: a human donor who received a combined kidney and bone marrow transplant. Both conserved end residues are part of each CDR3. D genes are given only for firm matches. The size field is filled for only some rows; it gives once, few, many or a size class.

J gene: TRBJ2-5; D gene: TRBD2; clone size: NA; V gene: TRBV25-1; CDR3 protein: CASSATSGGLQETQYF; CDR3 DNA: TGTGCCAGCAGTGCGACTAGCGGGGGACTTCAAGAGACCCAGTACTTC
J gene: TRBJ1-3; D gene: TRBD1; clone size: NA; V gene: TRBV11-3; CDR3 protein: CASSFGQGDTSTIYF; CDR3 DNA: TGTGCCAGCAGCTTCGGACAGGGGGACACTTCCACCATATATTTT
J gene: TRBJ1-4; D gene: NA; clone size: NA; V gene: TRBV7-2; CDR3 protein: CASSSTVSNEKLFF; CDR3 DNA: TGTGCCAGCAGCTCGACAGTTTCTAATGAAAAACTGTTTTTT
J gene: TRBJ2-2; D gene: NA; clone size: once; V gene: TRBV23-1; CDR3 protein: CASSRILIVSGETGELFF; CDR3 DNA: TGCGCCAGCAGTCGCATCTTAATCGTTTCAGGGGAAACCGGGGAGCTGTTTTTT
J gene: TRBJ2-2; D gene: TRBD2; clone size: NA; V gene: TRBV5-5; CDR3 protein: CASSRSGGITGELFF; CDR3 DNA: TGTGCCAGCAGTCGTAGCGGGGGGATTACCGGGGAGCTGTTTTTT
J gene: TRBJ1-4; D gene: TRBD1; clone size: NA; V gene: TRBV7-2; CDR3 protein: CASSRYRGTNEKLFF; CDR3 DNA: TGTGCCAGCAGCCGATACAGGGGGACTAATGAAAAACTGTTTTTT
J gene: TRBJ2-5; D gene: TRBD2; clone size: NA; V gene: TRBV7-2; CDR3 protein: CASSLGTGGDETQYF; CDR3 DNA: TGTGCCAGCAGCTTAGGAACGGGGGGGGATGAGACCCAGTACTTC
J gene: TRBJ1-2; D gene: TRBD1; clone size: NA; V gene: TRBV6-5; CDR3 protein: CASSYSSYRGDGYTF; CDR3 DNA: TGTGCCAGCAGTTACTCCTCCTACAGGGGGGATGGCTACACCTTC
J gene: TRBJ1-1; D gene: NA; clone size: few; V gene: TRBV30; CDR3 protein: CAWRSASTTEAFF; CDR3 DNA: TGTGCCTGGAGGTCAGCGTCTACCACTGAAGCTTTCTTT
J gene: TRBJ2-3; D gene: TRBD2; clone size: once; V gene: TRBV7-2; CDR3 protein: CASSLGGGVADTQYF; CDR3 DNA: TGTGCCAGCAGCCTCGGTGGGGGGGTGGCAGATACGCAGTATTTT
J gene: TRBJ1-1; D gene: NA; clone size: NA; V gene: TRBV7-9; CDR3 protein: CASSPGTPEAFF; CDR3 DNA: TGTGCCAGCAGCCCCGGGACACCCGAAGCTTTCTTT
J gene: TRBJ1-1; D gene: NA; clone size: NA; V gene: TRBV11-2; CDR3 protein: CASSSGSQGKAFF; CDR3 DNA: TGTGCCAGCAGCTCCGGGTCCCAGGGGAAGGCTTTCTTT
J gene: TRBJ2-3; D gene: TRBD2; clone size: NA; V gene: TRBV5-1; CDR3 protein: CASSGALAAIRGDTQYF; CDR3 DNA: TGCGCCAGCAGCGGAGCCCTAGCGGCCATAAGGGGAGATACGCAGTATTTT
J gene: TRBJ1-3; D gene: NA; clone size: NA; V gene: TRBV29-1; CDR3 protein: CSVEGRGTGNTIYF; CDR3 DNA: TGCAGCGTTGAGGGCAGGGGCACTGGAAACACCATATATTTT
J gene: TRBJ1-2; D gene: TRBD1; clone size: NA; V gene: TRBV6-5; CDR3 protein: CASIQQGTYGYTF; CDR3 DNA: TGTGCCAGCATCCAACAGGGGACCTATGGCTACACCTTC
J gene: TRBJ1-2; D gene: TRBD1; clone size: NA; V gene: TRBV9; CDR3 protein: CASSSQGDRGNYGYTF; CDR3 DNA: TGTGCCAGCAGCTCCCAGGGGGACAGGGGTAACTATGGCTACACCTTC
J gene: TRBJ1-4; D gene: NA; clone size: NA; V gene: TRBV4-3; CDR3 protein: CASSQDLGSNEKLFF; CDR3 DNA: TGCGCCAGCAGCCAAGATCTGGGGAGTAATGAAAAACTGTTTTTT
J gene: TRBJ2-7; D gene: NA; clone size: NA; V gene: TRBV4-3; CDR3 protein: CASSQESRWLTGEQYF; CDR3 DNA: TGCGCCAGCAGCCAAGAATCCAGGTGGTTAACTGGCGAGCAGTACTTC
J gene: TRBJ2-7; D gene: TRBD2; clone size: NA; V gene: TRBV2; CDR3 protein: CASNRGGLEQYF; CDR3 DNA: TGTGCCAGCAATCGGGGGGGACTCGAGCAGTACTTC
J gene: TRBJ1-3; D gene: NA; clone size: NA; V gene: TRBV5-1; CDR3 protein: CASSPRGSGNTIYF; CDR3 DNA: TGCGCCAGCAGCCCTCGGGGATCTGGAAACACCATATATTTT
J gene: TRBJ2-2; D gene: NA; clone size: NA; V gene: TRBV7-7; CDR3 protein: CASSSTPPGELFF; CDR3 DNA: TGTGCCAGCAGCTCGACTCCCCCCGGGGAGCTGTTTTTT
J gene: TRBJ1-6; D gene: TRBD1; clone size: NA; V gene: TRBV5-6; CDR3 protein: CASSADRVWSPLHF; CDR3 DNA: TGTGCCAGCAGCGCCGACAGGGTTTGGTCACCCCTCCACTTT
J gene: TRBJ2-3; D gene: NA; clone size: NA; V gene: TRBV14; CDR3 protein: CASSQAASRVVTDTQYF; CDR3 DNA: TGTGCCAGCAGCCAAGCCGCCAGCAGGGTTGTCACAGATACGCAGTATTTT
J gene: TRBJ2-1; D gene: TRBD2; clone size: NA; V gene: TRBV4-1; CDR3 protein: CASSQEGYGLAGVSSYNEQFF; CDR3 DNA: TGCGCCAGCAGCCAAGAAGGATATGGACTAGCGGGGGTAAGCTCCTACAATGAGCAGTTCTTC
J gene: TRBJ2-7; D gene: TRBD2; clone size: NA; V gene: TRBV5-6; CDR3 protein: CASSPGLADPSYEQYF; CDR3 DNA: TGTGCCAGCAGCCCGGGACTAGCGGATCCTTCCTACGAGCAGTACTTC
J gene: TRBJ1-5; D gene: NA; clone size: NA; V gene: TRBV5-1; CDR3 protein: CASSPTGGSNQPQHF; CDR3 DNA: TGCGCCAGCAGCCCAACAGGTGGGAGCAATCAGCCCCAGCATTTT
J gene: TRBJ1-1; D gene: NA; clone size: NA; V gene: TRBV10-3; CDR3 protein: CAISTSTGTEAFF; CDR3 DNA: TGTGCCATCAGCACCTCTACAGGGACTGAAGCTTTCTTT
J gene: TRBJ2-1; D gene: NA; clone size: NA; V gene: TRBV6-4; CDR3 protein: CASSPSGQGLYNEQFF; CDR3 DNA: TGTGCCAGCAGTCCCTCGGGGCAGGGGTTATACAATGAGCAGTTCTTC
J gene: TRBJ1-2; D gene: TRBD1; clone size: few; V gene: TRBV9; CDR3 protein: CASSVGGQGRLNYGYTF; CDR3 DNA: TGTGCCAGCAGCGTAGGGGGACAGGGAAGGTTAAACTATGGCTACACCTTC
J gene: TRBJ2-3; D gene: TRBD2; clone size: NA; V gene: TRBV7-8; CDR3 protein: CASSSTSGAPRITDTQYF; CDR3 DNA: TGTGCCAGCAGCTCCACTAGCGGGGCCCCGAGGATCACAGATACGCAGTATTTT
J gene: TRBJ2-1; D gene: TRBD2; clone size: NA; V gene: TRBV7-2; CDR3 protein: CASSRGPGLAGEQFF; CDR3 DNA: TGTGCCAGCAGCCGGGGCCCGGGACTAGCGGGTGAGCAGTTCTTC
J gene: TRBJ2-1; D gene: TRBD1; clone size: NA; V gene: TRBV11-3; CDR3 protein: CASSSDRASYNEQFF; CDR3 DNA: TGTGCCAGCAGCTCGGACAGGGCAAGCTACAATGAGCAGTTCTTC
J gene: TRBJ1-1; D gene: TRBD1; clone size: NA; V gene: TRBV27; CDR3 protein: CASRSTGVTTEAFF; CDR3 DNA: TGTGCCAGCAGGTCGACAGGGGTGACCACTGAAGCTTTCTTT
J gene: TRBJ2-2; D gene: TRBD2; clone size: NA; V gene: TRBV5-1; CDR3 protein: CASSAALAGYGELFF; CDR3 DNA: TGCGCCAGCAGCGCGGCGCTAGCGGGATATGGGGAGCTGTTTTTT
J gene: TRBJ1-2; D gene: NA; clone size: NA; V gene: TRBV5-4; CDR3 protein: CASSLKGSGPGYTF; CDR3 DNA: TGTGCCAGCAGCTTGAAAGGCTCGGGTCCCGGCTACACCTTC
J gene: TRBJ2-1; D gene: TRBD2; clone size: NA; V gene: TRBV11-3; CDR3 protein: CASSSGLARNEQFF; CDR3 DNA: TGTGCCAGCAGCTCCGGACTAGCACGGAATGAGCAGTTCTTC
J gene: TRBJ2-3; D gene: NA; clone size: NA; V gene: TRBV25-1; CDR3 protein: CASNLGSGRDTQYF; CDR3 DNA: TGTGCCAGCAACCTCGGTAGTGGTCGTGATACGCAGTATTTT
J gene: TRBJ1-5; D gene: NA; clone size: NA; V gene: TRBV7-2; CDR3 protein: CASSKAGRGIQPQHF; CDR3 DNA: TGTGCCAGCAGCAAAGCAGGGAGGGGAATTCAGCCCCAGCATTTT
J gene: TRBJ2-1; D gene: NA; clone size: NA; V gene: TRBV5-1; CDR3 protein: CASSPSVRSYNEQFF; CDR3 DNA: TGCGCCAGCAGCCCCTCGGTAAGATCATACAATGAGCAGTTCTTC
J gene: TRBJ2-4; D gene: NA; clone size: NA; V gene: TRBV6-1; CDR3 protein: CASSETGSRLKNIQYF; CDR3 DNA: TGTGCCAGCAGTGAAACAGGGTCCCGGTTGAAAAACATTCAGTACTTC